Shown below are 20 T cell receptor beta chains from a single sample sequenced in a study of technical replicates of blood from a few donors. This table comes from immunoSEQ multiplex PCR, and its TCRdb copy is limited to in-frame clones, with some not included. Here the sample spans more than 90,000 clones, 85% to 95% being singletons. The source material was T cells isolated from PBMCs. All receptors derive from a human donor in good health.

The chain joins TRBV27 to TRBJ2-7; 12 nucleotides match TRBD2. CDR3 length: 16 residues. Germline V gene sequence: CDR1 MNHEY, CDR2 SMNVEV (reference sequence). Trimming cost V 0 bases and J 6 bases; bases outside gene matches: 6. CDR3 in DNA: TGTGCCAGCAGTTTATCCTTTATGACTAGCGGGAGCGAGCAGTACTTC. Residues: CASSLSFMTSGSEQYF.

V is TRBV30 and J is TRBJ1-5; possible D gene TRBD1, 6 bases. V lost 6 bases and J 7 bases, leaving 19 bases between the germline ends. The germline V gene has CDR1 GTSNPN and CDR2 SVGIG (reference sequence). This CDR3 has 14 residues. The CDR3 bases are TGTGCCTGCGTAGGAGCGGGGGCAAGCCAGCCCCAGCATTTT. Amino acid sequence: CACVGAGASQPQHF.

The CDR3 bases are TGTGCCAGCAGCAGAGCCGGGACAGGGCCCTACGAGCAGTACTTC. It specifies CASSRAGTGPYEQYF. This chain connects TRBV9 to TRBJ2-7; 9 bases agree with TRBD1. CDR1 and CDR2 from the germline V gene are SGDLS and YYNGEE. V was clipped by 4 bases and J by 2 bases; unmatched bases: 7. This CDR3 has 15 residues.

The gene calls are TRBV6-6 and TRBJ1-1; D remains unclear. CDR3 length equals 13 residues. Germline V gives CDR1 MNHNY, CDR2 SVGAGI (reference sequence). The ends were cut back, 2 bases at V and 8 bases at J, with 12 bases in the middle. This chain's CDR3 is CASSYLRWHEAFF. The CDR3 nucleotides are TGTGCCAGCAGTTACCTCCGATGGCACGAAGCTTTCTTT.

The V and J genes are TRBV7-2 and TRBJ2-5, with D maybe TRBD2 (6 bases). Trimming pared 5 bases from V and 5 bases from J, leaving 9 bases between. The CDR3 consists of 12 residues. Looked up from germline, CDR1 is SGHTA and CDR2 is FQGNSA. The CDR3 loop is CASSRRGETQYF. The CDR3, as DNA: TGTGCCAGCAGCCGCCGGGGGGAGACCCAGTACTTC.

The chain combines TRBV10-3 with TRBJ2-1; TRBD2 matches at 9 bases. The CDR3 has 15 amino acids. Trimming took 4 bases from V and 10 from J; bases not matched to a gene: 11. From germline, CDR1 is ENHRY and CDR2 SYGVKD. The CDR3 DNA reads TGTGCCATCAGTGTCAAGCGGGAGGCGGGTGGGGAGCAGTTCTTC. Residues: CAISVKREAGGEQFF.

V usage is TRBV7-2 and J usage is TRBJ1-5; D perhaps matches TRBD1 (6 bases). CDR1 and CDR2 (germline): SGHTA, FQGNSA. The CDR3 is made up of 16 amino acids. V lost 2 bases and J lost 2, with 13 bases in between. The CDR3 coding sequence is TGTGCCAGCAGCTTAATCTATCCAGGGGGCAATCAGCCCCAGCATTTT. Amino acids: CASSLIYPGGNQPQHF.

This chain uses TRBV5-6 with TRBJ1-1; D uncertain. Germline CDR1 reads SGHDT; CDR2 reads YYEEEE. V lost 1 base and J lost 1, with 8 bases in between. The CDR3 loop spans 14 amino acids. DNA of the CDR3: TGTGCCAGCAGCTTGACAGCCACGAACACTGAAGCTTTCTTT. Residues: CASSLTATNTEAFF. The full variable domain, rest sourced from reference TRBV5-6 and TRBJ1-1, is DAGVTQSPTHLIKTRGQQVTLRCSPKSGHDTVSWYQQALGQGPQFIFQYYEEEERQRGNFPDRFSGHQFPNYSSELNVNALLLGDSALYLCASSLTATNTEAFFGQGTRLTVV.

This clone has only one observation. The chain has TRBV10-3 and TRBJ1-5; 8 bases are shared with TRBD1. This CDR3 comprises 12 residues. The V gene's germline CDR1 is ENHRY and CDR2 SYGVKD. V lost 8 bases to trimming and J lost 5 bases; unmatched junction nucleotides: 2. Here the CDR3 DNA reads TGTGCCATCTCGACAGGGGATCAGCCCCAGCATTTT. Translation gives CAISTGDQPQHF.

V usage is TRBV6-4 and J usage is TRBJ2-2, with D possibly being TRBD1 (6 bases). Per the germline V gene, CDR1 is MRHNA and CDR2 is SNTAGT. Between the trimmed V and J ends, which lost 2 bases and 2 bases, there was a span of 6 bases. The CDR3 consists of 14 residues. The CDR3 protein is CASSDGTNTGELFF. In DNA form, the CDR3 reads TGTGCCAGCAGTGACGGGACAAACACCGGGGAGCTGTTTTTT.

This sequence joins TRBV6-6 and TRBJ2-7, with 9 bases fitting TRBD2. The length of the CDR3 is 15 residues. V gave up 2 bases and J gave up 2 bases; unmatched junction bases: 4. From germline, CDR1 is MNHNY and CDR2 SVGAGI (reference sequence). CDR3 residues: CASSYATSGTYEQYF. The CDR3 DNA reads TGTGCCAGCAGTTACGCGACTAGCGGTACCTACGAGCAGTACTTC.

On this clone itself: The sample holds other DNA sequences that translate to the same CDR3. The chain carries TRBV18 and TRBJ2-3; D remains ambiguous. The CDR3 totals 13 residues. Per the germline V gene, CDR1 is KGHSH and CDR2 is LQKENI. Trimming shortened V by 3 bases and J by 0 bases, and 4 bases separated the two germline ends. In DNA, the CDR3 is TGTGCCAGCTCACCTCCAAGCACAGATACGCAGTATTTT. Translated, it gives CASSPPSTDTQYF.

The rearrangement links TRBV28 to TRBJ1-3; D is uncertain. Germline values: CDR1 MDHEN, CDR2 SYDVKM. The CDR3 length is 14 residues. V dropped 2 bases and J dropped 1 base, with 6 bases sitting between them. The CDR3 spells CASSLLPSGNTIYF. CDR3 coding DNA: TGTGCCAGCAGTTTACTACCTTCTGGAAACACCATATATTTT.

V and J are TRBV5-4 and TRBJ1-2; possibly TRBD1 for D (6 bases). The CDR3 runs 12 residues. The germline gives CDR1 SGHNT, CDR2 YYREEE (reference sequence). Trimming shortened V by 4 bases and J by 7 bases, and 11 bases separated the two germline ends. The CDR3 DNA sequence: TGTGCCAGCAGCAACCAGGGGTCTGGCTACACCTTC. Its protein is CASSNQGSGYTF.

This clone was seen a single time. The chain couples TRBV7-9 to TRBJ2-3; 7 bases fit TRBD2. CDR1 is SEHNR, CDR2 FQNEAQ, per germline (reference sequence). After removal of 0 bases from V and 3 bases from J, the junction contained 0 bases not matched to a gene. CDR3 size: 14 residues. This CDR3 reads CASSLAGGTDTQYF. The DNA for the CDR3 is TGTGCCAGCAGCTTAGCGGGAGGGACAGATACGCAGTATTTT.

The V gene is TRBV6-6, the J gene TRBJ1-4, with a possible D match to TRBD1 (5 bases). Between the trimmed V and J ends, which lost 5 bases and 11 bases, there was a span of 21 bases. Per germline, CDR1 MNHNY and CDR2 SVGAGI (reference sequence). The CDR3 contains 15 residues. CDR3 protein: CASSSRRGPGGKLFF. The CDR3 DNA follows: TGTGCCAGCAGTAGCCGACGGGGACCGGGGGGGAAACTGTTTTTT.

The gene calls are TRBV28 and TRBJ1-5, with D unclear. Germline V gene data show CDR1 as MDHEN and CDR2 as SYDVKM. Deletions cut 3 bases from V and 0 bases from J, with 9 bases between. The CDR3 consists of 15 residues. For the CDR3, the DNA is TGTGCCAGCAGTTTCCCTTTTTATAGCAATCAGCCCCAGCATTTT. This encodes CASSFPFYSNQPQHF.

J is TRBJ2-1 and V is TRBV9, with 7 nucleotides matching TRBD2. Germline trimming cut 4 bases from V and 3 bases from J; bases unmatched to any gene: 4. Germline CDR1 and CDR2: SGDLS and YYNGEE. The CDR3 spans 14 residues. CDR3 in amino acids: CASSPSSGYNEQFF. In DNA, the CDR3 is TGTGCCAGCAGCCCCTCTAGCGGCTACAATGAGCAGTTCTTC.

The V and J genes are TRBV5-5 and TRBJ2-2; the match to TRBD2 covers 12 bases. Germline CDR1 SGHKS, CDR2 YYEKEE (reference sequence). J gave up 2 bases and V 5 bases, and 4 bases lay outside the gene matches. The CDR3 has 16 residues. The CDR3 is CASSWTSGKNTGELFF. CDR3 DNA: TGTGCCAGCAGTTGGACTAGCGGGAAAAACACCGGGGAGCTGTTTTTT.

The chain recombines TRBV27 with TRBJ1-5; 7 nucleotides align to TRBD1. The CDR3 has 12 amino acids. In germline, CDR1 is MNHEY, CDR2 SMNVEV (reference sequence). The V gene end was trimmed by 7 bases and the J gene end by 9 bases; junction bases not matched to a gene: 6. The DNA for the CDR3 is TGTGCCAGCACCACAGGGGAAAGGCCCCAGCATTTT. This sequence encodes CASTTGERPQHF.